These 4 T cell receptor beta chains were all obtained from the same sample, sequenced in a study of T cells in Graves' hyperthyroidism and ophthalmopathy. TCR beta CDR3 regions were amplified from RNA. RT-PCR in the first round (using the HTBI primer set) targeted the TCR CDR3. MiXCR, run by TCRdb on the multiplex PCR reads, gives a single entry per CDR3 protein. This table holds roughly 500,000 distinct CDR3 sequences, around 22% found once. Sequencing was done on a sample of blood. Receptor source: a woman aged 25-40 years with Graves' ophthalmopathy.

This clonotype came up many times. This chain connects TRBV20-1 to TRBJ2-7; TRBD1 matches 7 bases. Germline CDR1 and CDR2: DFQATT and SNEGSKA (reference sequence). The CDR3 has 11 residues. The V segment lost 6 bases and the J segment 6 bases; nucleotides outside the gene matches: 5. Here the CDR3 DNA reads TGCAGTGCAACAAACAGGGGCGAGCAGTACTTC. Protein sequence: CSATNRGEQYF.

This clonotype has just a few counts. Just one base apart from a much larger clone, this may be a read error. In nucleotides, the CDR3 is TGCGCCAGCAGCTTGGATACAAGGCGTGAGCAGTACTTC. This codes for CASSLDTRREQYF. The gene calls are TRBV5-1 and TRBJ2-7; D uncertain. The CDR3 has 13 residues. Germline V gene sequence: CDR1 SGHRS, CDR2 YFSETQ. Trimming stripped 0 bases from V and 7 bases from J, with 11 bases between.

The gene calls are TRBV5-1 and TRBJ2-5; the D is unclear. Germline loops: CDR1 SGHRS, CDR2 YFSETQ. Trimming took off 1 base at V and 1 base at J, with 14 bases between the two ends. The CDR3 is made up of 16 amino acids. The chain's CDR3 is CASSLRPLDPQETQYF. DNA of the CDR3: TGCGCCAGCAGCTTGCGACCGTTGGACCCCCAAGAGACCCAGTACTTC.

As concerns this clonotype: This may be a read error, as it is one base from a much larger clone. This chain joins TRBV5-1 and TRBJ1-5, with D possibly being TRBD1 (5 bases). Germline V gives CDR1 SGHRS, CDR2 YFSETQ. CDR3 length equals 13 residues. The CDR3 is CAGSYDRGQPQHF. DNA of the CDR3: TGCGCCGGCAGCTATGACCGGGGGCAGCCCCAGCATTTT.